These 14 T cell receptor beta chains were all obtained from the same sample, sequenced in a study of shared clonotypes between healthy human individuals. Here immunoSEQ multiplex PCR was the method, and the copy in TCRdb shows in-frame clones only, minus some. The table includes 950,000 to 1,200,000 clones, 70% to 85% detected once. Sequenced sample: memory CD4+ T cells from PBMCs. Subset given: CD45RA-negative fraction. The receptor set was obtained from a man aged 18 to 29 in good health. Some clones in this sample may be carry-over from other donors' samples.

This clone was seen a few times. The chain employs TRBV5-4 and TRBJ1-1; TRBD1 matches 8 bases. The CDR3 covers 12 residues. The junction had 4 bases not matched to a gene; V was cut back by 5 bases and J by 7 bases. Germline assignment: CDR1 SGHNT and CDR2 YYREEE (reference sequence). In DNA form, the CDR3 reads TGTGCCAGCAGGGGAACAGGGGGTGAAGCTTTCTTT. Encoded protein: CASRGTGGEAFF.

A remark on this clone: The identical CDR3 is also encoded by other nucleotide sequences in the sample. The chain has TRBV7-2 and TRBJ2-7, with D possibly TRBD1 on 6 matching bases. V was shortened by 1 base and J by 1 base, with 8 bases between the two germline ends. This CDR3 has 14 residues. CDR1 is SGHTA, CDR2 FQGNSA, per germline. The CDR3 bases are TGTGCCAGCAGCTTAGAAGGGGGATCCTACGAGCAGTACTTC. Protein product: CASSLEGGSYEQYF.

This clone showed up just once. The chain links TRBV7-9 to TRBJ2-7; 8 bases agree with TRBD1. V shed 3 bases, J shed 4 bases, and the junction held 8 bases outside the gene matches. CDR1 and CDR2 from the germline V gene are SEHNR and FQNEAQ (reference sequence). The CDR3 extends over 15 amino acids. The chain's CDR3 is CASSFSTGGSYEQYF. The CDR3 DNA sequence: TGTGCCAGCAGCTTTTCAACAGGGGGGTCATACGAGCAGTACTTC.

This chain uses TRBV30 with TRBJ2-3; 11 bases map to TRBD2. V lost 0 bases and J lost 4; bases outside the gene matches: 12. Germline lookup yields CDR1 GTSNPN and CDR2 SVGIG (reference sequence). CDR3 size: 18 residues. The chain's CDR3 is CAWSVEVAGGRKADTQYF. For the CDR3, the DNA is TGTGCCTGGAGTGTCGAGGTAGCGGGAGGGCGGAAGGCAGATACGCAGTATTTT. The full variable domain, rest sourced from reference TRBV30 and TRBJ2-3, is SQTIHQWPATLVQPVGSPLSLECTVEGTSNPNLYWYRQAAGRGLQLLFYSVGIGQISSEVPQNLSASRPQDRQFILSSKKLLLSDSGFYLCAWSVEVAGGRKADTQYFGPGTRLTVL.

The chain employs TRBV6-6 and TRBJ2-1; 9 bases match TRBD2. This CDR3 has 15 residues. Germline CDR1 and CDR2: MNHNY and SVGAGI (reference sequence). Germline trimming cut 4 bases from V and 6 bases from J; bases unmatched to any gene: 7. This CDR3 is CASSLPGTSSNEQFF. CDR3 DNA sequence: TGTGCCAGCAGTTTACCGGGGACTAGCAGCAATGAGCAGTTCTTC.

The CDR3: CASSLVGGRGGNTEAFF. As DNA, the CDR3 is TGTGCCAGCAGCTTAGTTGGAGGGAGAGGAGGGAACACTGAAGCTTTCTTT. The chain uses TRBV7-2 and TRBJ1-1, with D unclear. The V end was cut by 1 base, the J end by 1 base, with 16 bases between. The germline gives CDR1 SGHTA, CDR2 FQGNSA. The length of the CDR3 is 17 residues.

V and J are TRBV6-5 and TRBJ2-5, with TRBD1 as a possible D gene (5 bases). The V end lost 6 bases, the J end lost 5 bases, and 13 bases lay between the germline ends. Germline V gene lookup returns CDR1 MNHEY and CDR2 SVGAGI. There are 13 residues in the CDR3. This CDR3 is CASSHQGVETQYF. DNA of the CDR3: TGTGCCAGCAGCCACCAGGGCGTCGAGACCCAGTACTTC.

The V and J genes are TRBV12-5 and TRBJ1-3, with 7 bases lining up with TRBD1. The J segment lost 0 bases and the V segment lost 8 bases, leaving 10 bases of the junction unmatched. The germline V gene has CDR1 LGHNT and CDR2 FRNRAP. This CDR3 has 16 amino acids. This CDR3 reads CASTSYWDSSGNTIYF. The DNA for the CDR3 is TGTGCTAGTACTTCGTATTGGGACAGCTCTGGAAACACCATATATTTT. Combining the CDR3 with reference TRBV12-5 and TRBJ1-3 gives the whole variable domain DARVTQTPRHKVTEMGQEVTMRCQPILGHNTVFWYRQTMMQGLELLAYFRNRAPLDDSGMPKDRFSAEMPDATLATLKIQPSEPRDSAVYFCASTSYWDSSGNTIYFGEGSWLTVV.

This clone came up a few times. V usage is TRBV27 and J usage is TRBJ1-5; 9 bases agree with TRBD1. The CDR3 spans 15 residues. Germline V gives CDR1 MNHEY, CDR2 SMNVEV (reference sequence). V was pared by 6 bases and J by 5 bases, with 8 bases of the junction left unmatched. The CDR3 spells CASSRGTGSYQPQHF. Here the CDR3 DNA reads TGTGCCAGCAGCCGCGGGACAGGGTCCTATCAGCCCCAGCATTTT.

As concerns this clone: Other DNA variants within this sample encode the same CDR3. This chain uses TRBV11-2 with TRBJ2-1; unclear D gene. The V gene lost 3 bases and the J gene lost 0 bases, with 3 bases spanning the gap. The V gene's germline CDR1 is SGHAT and CDR2 FQNNGV. The length of the CDR3 is 13 residues. In DNA form, the CDR3 reads TGTGCCAGCAGCTTGGGCTCCTACAATGAGCAGTTCTTC. Translating it yields CASSLGSYNEQFF.

In regard to this clone: Distinct nucleotide sequences in the sample also encode this CDR3. CDR3 DNA: TGTGCCAGCAGCCCCCAGGGAGGTACGCAGTATTTT. It is translated as CASSPQGGTQYF. V gene TRBV7-2 combines with J gene TRBJ2-3, with D possibly TRBD2 on 6 matching bases. Trimming pared 5 bases from V and 8 bases from J, leaving 11 bases between. Germline CDR1 is SGHTA and CDR2 is FQGNSA. The CDR3 is made up of 12 amino acids.

The rearrangement uses TRBV5-1 and TRBJ2-1, with 10 nucleotides matching TRBD1. The CDR3 totals 16 residues. In germline, CDR1 is SGHRS, CDR2 YFSETQ. Germline trimming cut 4 bases from V and 7 bases from J; bases unmatched to any gene: 11. The CDR3 loop reads CASSREMGTGVNEQFF. As DNA, the CDR3 is TGCGCCAGCAGCCGAGAGATGGGGACAGGGGTGAATGAGCAGTTCTTC. Full variable domain (outside the CDR3, taken from reference TRBV5-1 and TRBJ2-1): KAGVTQTPRYLIKTRGQQVTLSCSPISGHRSVSWYQQTPGQGLQFLFEYFSETQRNKGNFPGRFSGRQFSNSRSEMNVSTLELGDSALYLCASSREMGTGVNEQFFGPGTRLTVL.

The rearrangement uses TRBV5-6 and TRBJ2-7; no clear D gene. The CDR3 is made up of 13 amino acids. V shed 1 base and J shed 1 base, with 6 bases lying between them. CDR1 is SGHDT, CDR2 YYEEEE, per germline. The CDR3: CASSLYTSYEQYF. The CDR3 nucleotides are TGTGCCAGCAGCTTGTACACATCCTACGAGCAGTACTTC. The full variable domain, its missing parts supplied by reference TRBV5-6 and TRBJ2-7, is DAGVTQSPTHLIKTRGQQVTLRCSPKSGHDTVSWYQQALGQGPQFIFQYYEEEERQRGNFPDRFSGHQFPNYSSELNVNALLLGDSALYLCASSLYTSYEQYFGPGTRLTVT.

With respect to this clone: A much larger clone is a single base away; this may be a read error. The chain has TRBV2 and TRBJ2-2; D is unresolved. CDR3 size: 12 residues. Looked up from germline, CDR1 is SNHLY and CDR2 is FYNNEI. The V gene lost 1 base and the J gene lost 3 bases, with 0 bases spanning the gap. CDR3 nucleotides: TGTGCCAGCAGTGAAGACACCGGGGAGCTGTTTTTT. It translates to CASSEDTGELFF.